This passage covers 11 T cell receptor beta chains from one sample sequenced in a study of T cells after yellow fever vaccination. MiXCR, applied by TCRdb to the 5' RACE reads, yields one record per CDR3 protein. The sample has 350,000 to 450,000 distinct CDR3 sequences; over 15% are singletons. The sequencing used PBMCs, collected before the yellow fever booster vaccination. Every receptor here comes from a man aged 18 to 35 who received the YFV17D yellow fever vaccine.

This clonotype showed up just a few times. The chain joins TRBV5-6 to TRBJ2-7; TRBD2 matches at 7 bases. The CDR3 spans 15 residues. The germline V gene encodes CDR1 SGHDT and CDR2 YYEEEE. The V and J ends lost 4 bases and 2 bases, in that order; junction bases with no gene match: 9. The CDR3 protein is CASSQSGEGAYEQYV. The DNA of the CDR3 is TGTGCCAGCAGCCAAAGCGGGGAGGGCGCCTACGAGCAGTACGTC.

The V call is TRBV13, the J call TRBJ2-7, with 11 bases that match TRBD2. The CDR3 contains 14 residues. Looked up from germline, CDR1 is PRHDT and CDR2 is FYEKMQ (reference sequence). J lost 5 bases, V lost 9 bases, and 9 bases had no gene match. CDR3 in DNA: TGTGCCAGTGGGGCTAGCGGGGGGTTTAACGAGCAGTACTTC. Amino acids: CASGASGGFNEQYF.

The V call is TRBV6-5, the J call TRBJ2-6; no reliable D call. Germline V CDR1 and CDR2: MNHEY, SVGAGI. Trimming stripped 0 bases from V and 1 base from J, with 7 bases between. This CDR3 has 16 residues. CDR3 nucleotides: TGTGCCAGCAGTTACTCTCGTGAGTCTGGGGCCAACGTCCTGACTTTC. Translated, it gives CASSYSRESGANVLTF.

This clonotype showed up just a few times. The chain combines TRBV5-1 with TRBJ2-7; 14 bases agree with TRBD2. J lost 2 bases, V lost 3 bases, and 4 bases had no gene match. This CDR3 has 16 amino acids. Germline values: CDR1 SGHRS, CDR2 YFSETQ. The CDR3, as DNA: TGCGCCAGCAGCTCGGGGACTAGCGGGGGAACCTACGAGCAGTACTTC. This encodes CASSSGTSGGTYEQYF. Variable domain in full (rest from reference TRBV5-1 and TRBJ2-7): KAGVTQTPRYLIKTRGQQVTLSCSPISGHRSVSWYQQTPGQGLQFLFEYFSETQRNKGNFPGRFSGRQFSNSRSEMNVSTLELGDSALYLCASSSGTSGGTYEQYFGPGTRLTVT.

The chain recombines TRBV7-2 with TRBJ2-5; unclear D gene. V was clipped by 0 bases and J by 5 bases, with 7 bases between them. Germline loops: CDR1 SGHTA, CDR2 FQGNSA. This CDR3 has 13 amino acids. The CDR3 DNA sequence: TGTGCCAGCAGCTTAGCGCCCATTGAGACCCAGTACTTC. Translating gives CASSLAPIETQYF. Full variable domain (rest looked up from reference TRBV7-2 and TRBJ2-5): GAGVSQSPSNKVTEKGKDVELRCDPISGHTALYWYRQSLGQGLEFLIYFQGNSAPDKSGLPSDRFSAERTGGSVSTLTIQRTQQEDSAVYLCASSLAPIETQYFGPGTRLLVL.

V is TRBV7-3 and J is TRBJ2-1; 9 bases line up with TRBD2. Germline CDR1 and CDR2: SGHTA and FQGTGA. V gave up 6 bases and J gave up 7 bases; unmatched junction bases: 10. The CDR3 runs 15 residues. DNA for the CDR3: TGTGCCAGCAGGAAAATAGCGGGGGCGAGGAATGAGCAGTTCTTC. Amino acids: CASRKIAGARNEQFF.

This clonotype was seen a handful of times. This chain links TRBV7-2 with TRBJ1-4; weak D call: TRBD1 (5 bases). This CDR3 has 15 amino acids. Trimming stripped 2 bases from V and 8 bases from J, with 15 bases between. Germline CDR1 reads SGHTA; CDR2 reads FQGNSA. The CDR3 here is CASSLTGTAEEKLFF. CDR3 in DNA: TGTGCCAGCAGCTTAACCGGGACCGCGGAGGAAAAACTGTTTTTT. The full variable domain, with the rest looked up from reference TRBV7-2 and TRBJ1-4, is GAGVSQSPSNKVTEKGKDVELRCDPISGHTALYWYRQSLGQGLEFLIYFQGNSAPDKSGLPSDRFSAERTGGSVSTLTIQRTQQEDSAVYLCASSLTGTAEEKLFFGSGTQLSVL.

This clonotype was counted a few times. The V and J genes are TRBV7-2 and TRBJ2-7; D not resolved. This CDR3 spans 10 amino acids. CDR1 is SGHTA, CDR2 FQGNSA, per germline. The germline V and J ends were trimmed by 5 bases and 7 bases, with 6 bases remaining between them. The CDR3 protein is CASSPLEQYV. DNA of the CDR3: TGTGCCAGCAGCCCCCTAGAGCAGTACGTC.

This clonotype showed up many times. This rearrangement joins TRBV20-1 to TRBJ2-1, with D possibly matching TRBD1 (7 bases). The V end lost 4 bases, the J end lost 6 bases, and 19 bases lay between the germline ends. This CDR3 has 15 residues. Looked up from germline, CDR1 is DFQATT and CDR2 is SNEGSKA (reference sequence). The DNA of the CDR3 is TGCAGTGCTATTGGCGGCAGGGGGGTTTTCAATGAGCAGTTCTTC. It translates to CSAIGGRGVFNEQFF.

The rearrangement joins TRBV4-1 to TRBJ1-3; 9 nucleotides agree with TRBD1. The germline V gene has CDR1 MGHRA and CDR2 YSYEKL. With 5 bases clipped from V and 2 bases from J, the junction kept 7 bases outside the gene matches. The CDR3 totals 16 residues. Written as DNA, the CDR3 is TGCGCCAGCAGCAGAACCCGACAGGGGGCTGGAAACACCATATATTTT. Encoded protein: CASSRTRQGAGNTIYF.

This chain joins TRBV6-2 or TRBV6-3 and TRBJ1-4; no firm D call. The CDR3 runs 18 residues. V was cut by 8 bases and J by 0 bases, with 22 bases left in between. Germline V gene data show CDR1 as MNHEY and CDR2 as SVGEGT. DNA of the CDR3: TGTGCCAGCGACGATCAACCCGTTACCTCTGCAACTAATGAAAAACTGTTTTTT. It translates to CASDDQPVTSATNEKLFF.